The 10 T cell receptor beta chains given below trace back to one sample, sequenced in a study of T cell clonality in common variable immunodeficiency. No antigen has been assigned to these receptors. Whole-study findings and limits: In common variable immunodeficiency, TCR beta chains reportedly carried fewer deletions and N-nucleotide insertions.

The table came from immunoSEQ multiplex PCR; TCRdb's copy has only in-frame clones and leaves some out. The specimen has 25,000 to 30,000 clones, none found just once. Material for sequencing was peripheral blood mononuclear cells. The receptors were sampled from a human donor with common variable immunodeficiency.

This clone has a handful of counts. The CDR3 DNA, read in part, is TGTGCCAGCAGCCCCGCCAGCGGGGGGGCCGATACG. This gives the protein CASSPASGGADT. From start to end, the CDR3 is CASSPASGGADTQYF. The chain joins TRBV7-2 to TRBJ2-3, with 10 bases aligning to TRBD2. The DNA ends 3 residues before the CDR3 does, and the rest of the CDR3 is filled in from the germline J gene. The CDR3 has 15 residues. Germline V CDR1 and CDR2: SGHTA, FQGNSA. After removal of 5 bases from V and 6 bases from J, the junction contained 8 bases not matched to a gene. The full variable domain, its missing parts supplied by reference TRBV7-2 and TRBJ2-3, is GAGVSQSPSNKVTEKGKDVELRCDPISGHTALYWYRQSLGQGLEFLIYFQGNSAPDKSGLPSDRFSAERTGGSVSTLTIQRTQQEDSAVYLCASSPASGGADTQYFGPGTRLTVL.

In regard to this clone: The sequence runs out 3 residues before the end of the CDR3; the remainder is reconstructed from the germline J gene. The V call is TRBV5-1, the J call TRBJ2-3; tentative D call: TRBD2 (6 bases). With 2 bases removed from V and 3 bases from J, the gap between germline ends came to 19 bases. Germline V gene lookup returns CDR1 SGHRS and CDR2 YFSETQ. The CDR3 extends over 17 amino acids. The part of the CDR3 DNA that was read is TGCGCCAGCAGCTTAGCCCGCGGGGCTGCTCTAACAGATACG. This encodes CASSLARGAALTDT. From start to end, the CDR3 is CASSLARGAALTDTQYF.

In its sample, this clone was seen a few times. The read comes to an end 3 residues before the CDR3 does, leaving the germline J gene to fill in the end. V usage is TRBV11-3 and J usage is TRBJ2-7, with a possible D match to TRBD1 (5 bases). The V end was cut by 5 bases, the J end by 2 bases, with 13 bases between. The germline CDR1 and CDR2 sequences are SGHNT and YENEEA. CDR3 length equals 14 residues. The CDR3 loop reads CASSLSRQTYEQYF. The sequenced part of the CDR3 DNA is TGTGCCAGCAGCCTATCTCGACAGACCTACGAG.

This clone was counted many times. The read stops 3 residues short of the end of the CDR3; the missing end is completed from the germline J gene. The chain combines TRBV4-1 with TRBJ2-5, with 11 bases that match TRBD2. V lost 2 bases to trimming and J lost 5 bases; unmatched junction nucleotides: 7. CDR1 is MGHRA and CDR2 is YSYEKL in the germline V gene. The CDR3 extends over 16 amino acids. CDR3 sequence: CASSQNPSGGRETQYF. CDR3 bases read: TGCGCCAGCAGCCAAAACCCTAGCGGGGGGCGGGAGACC.

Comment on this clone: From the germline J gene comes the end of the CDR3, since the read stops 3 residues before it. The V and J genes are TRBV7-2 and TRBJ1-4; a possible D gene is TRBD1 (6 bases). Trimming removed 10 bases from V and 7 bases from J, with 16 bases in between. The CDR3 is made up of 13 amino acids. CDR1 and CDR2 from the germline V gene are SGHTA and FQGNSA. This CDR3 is CATTKGEGEKLFF. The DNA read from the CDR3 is TGTGCCACCACGAAGGGGGAGGGTGAAAAA.

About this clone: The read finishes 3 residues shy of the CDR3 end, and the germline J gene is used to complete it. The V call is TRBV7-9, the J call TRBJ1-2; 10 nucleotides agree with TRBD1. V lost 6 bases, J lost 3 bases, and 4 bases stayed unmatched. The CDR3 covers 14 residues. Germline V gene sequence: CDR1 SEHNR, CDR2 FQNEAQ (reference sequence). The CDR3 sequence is CASSGTGAYYGYTF. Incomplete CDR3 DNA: TGTGCCAGCAGTGGGACAGGGGCATACTATGGC.

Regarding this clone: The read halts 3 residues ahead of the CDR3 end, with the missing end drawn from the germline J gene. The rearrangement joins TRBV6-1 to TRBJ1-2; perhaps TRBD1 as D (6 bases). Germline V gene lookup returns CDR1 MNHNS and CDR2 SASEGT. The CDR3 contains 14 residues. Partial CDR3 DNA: TGTGCCAGCAGTGAGCAGGGCGGGCAGGGGGGC. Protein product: CASSEQGGQGG. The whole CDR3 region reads CASSEQGGQGGYTF.

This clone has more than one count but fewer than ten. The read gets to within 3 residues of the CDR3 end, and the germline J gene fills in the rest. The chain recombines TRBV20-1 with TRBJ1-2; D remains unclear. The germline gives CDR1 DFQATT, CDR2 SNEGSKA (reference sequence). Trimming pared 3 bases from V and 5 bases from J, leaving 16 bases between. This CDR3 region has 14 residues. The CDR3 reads CSASRPTTQYGYTF. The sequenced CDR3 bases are TGCAGTGCTAGCCGTCCGACTACTCAATATGGC.

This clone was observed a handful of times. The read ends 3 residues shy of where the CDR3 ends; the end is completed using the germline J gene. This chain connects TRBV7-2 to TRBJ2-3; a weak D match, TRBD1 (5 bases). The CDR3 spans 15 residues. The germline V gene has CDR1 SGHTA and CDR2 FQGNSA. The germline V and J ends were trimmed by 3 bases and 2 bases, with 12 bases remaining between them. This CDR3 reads CASSFDLGATDTQYF. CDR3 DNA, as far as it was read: TGTGCCAGCAGCTTCGACCTAGGGGCCACAGATACG.

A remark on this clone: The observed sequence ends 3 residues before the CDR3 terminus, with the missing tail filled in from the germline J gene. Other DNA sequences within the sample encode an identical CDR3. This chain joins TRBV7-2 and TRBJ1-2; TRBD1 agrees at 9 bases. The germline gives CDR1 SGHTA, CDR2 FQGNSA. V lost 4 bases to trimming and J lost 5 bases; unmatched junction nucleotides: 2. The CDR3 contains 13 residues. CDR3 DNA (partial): TGTGCCAGCAGCTCCGGACAGGGGTATGGC. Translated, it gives CASSSGQGYG. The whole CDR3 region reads CASSSGQGYGYTF. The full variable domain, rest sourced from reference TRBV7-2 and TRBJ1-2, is GAGVSQSPSNKVTEKGKDVELRCDPISGHTALYWYRQSLGQGLEFLIYFQGNSAPDKSGLPSDRFSAERTGGSVSTLTIQRTQQEDSAVYLCASSSGQGYGYTFGSGTRLTVV.